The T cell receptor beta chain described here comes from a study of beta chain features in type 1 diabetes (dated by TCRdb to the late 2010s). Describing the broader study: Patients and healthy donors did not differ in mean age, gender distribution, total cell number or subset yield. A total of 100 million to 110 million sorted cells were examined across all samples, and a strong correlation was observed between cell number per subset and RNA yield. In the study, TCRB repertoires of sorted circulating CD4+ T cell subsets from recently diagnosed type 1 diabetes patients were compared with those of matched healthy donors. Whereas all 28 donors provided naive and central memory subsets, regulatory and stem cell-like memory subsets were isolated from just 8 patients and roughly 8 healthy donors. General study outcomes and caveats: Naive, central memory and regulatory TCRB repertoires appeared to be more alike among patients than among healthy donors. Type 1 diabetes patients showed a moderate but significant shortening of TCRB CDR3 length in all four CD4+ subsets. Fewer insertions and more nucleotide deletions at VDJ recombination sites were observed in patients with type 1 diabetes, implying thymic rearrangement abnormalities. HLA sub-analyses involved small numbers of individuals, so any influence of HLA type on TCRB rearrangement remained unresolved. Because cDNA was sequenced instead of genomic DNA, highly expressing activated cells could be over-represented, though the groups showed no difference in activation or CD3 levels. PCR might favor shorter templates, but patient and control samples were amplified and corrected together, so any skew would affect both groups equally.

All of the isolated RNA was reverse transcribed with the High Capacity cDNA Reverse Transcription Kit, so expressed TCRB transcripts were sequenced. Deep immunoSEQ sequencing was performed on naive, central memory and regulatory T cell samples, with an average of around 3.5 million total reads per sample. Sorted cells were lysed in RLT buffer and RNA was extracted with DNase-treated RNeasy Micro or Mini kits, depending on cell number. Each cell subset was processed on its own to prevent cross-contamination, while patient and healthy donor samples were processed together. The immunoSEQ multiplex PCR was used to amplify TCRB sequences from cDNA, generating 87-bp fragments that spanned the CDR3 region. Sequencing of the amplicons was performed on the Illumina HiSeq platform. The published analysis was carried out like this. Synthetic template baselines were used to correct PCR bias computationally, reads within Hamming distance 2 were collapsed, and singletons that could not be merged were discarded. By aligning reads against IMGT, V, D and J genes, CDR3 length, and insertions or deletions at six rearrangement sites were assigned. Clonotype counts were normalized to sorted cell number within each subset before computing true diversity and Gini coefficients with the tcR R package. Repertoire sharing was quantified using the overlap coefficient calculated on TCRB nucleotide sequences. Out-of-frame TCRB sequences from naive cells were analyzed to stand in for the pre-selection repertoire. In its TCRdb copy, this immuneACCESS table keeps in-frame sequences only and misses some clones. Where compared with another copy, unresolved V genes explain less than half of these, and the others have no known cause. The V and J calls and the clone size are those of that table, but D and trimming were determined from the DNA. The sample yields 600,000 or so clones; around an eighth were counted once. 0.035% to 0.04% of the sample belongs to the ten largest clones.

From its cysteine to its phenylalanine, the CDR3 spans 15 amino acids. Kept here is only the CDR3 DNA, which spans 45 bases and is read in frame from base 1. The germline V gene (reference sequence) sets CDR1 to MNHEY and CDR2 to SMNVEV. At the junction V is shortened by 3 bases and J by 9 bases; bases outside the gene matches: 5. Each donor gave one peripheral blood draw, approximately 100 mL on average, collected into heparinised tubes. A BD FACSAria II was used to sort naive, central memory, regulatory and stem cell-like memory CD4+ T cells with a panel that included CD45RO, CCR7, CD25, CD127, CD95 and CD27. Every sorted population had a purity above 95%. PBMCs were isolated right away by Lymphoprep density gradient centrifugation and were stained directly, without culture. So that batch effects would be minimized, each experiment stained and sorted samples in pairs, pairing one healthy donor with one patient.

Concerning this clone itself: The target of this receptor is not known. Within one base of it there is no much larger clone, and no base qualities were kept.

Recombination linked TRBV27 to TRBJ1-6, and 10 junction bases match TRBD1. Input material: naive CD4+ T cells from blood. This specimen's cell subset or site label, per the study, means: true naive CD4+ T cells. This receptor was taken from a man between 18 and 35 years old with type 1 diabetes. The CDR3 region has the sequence CASSLVGTGVSPLHF. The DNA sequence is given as TGTGCCAGCAGTTTGGTCGGGACAGGGGTTTCACCCCTCCACTTT.